Shown below are 23 T cell receptor beta chains from a single sample sequenced in a study of CD8 T cells in ankylosing spondylitis. Points from the study as a whole: A motif in TCR beta, a set of roughly eight highly homologous variants, appeared characteristic of ankylosing spondylitis blood.

These receptors lack a known antigen. TCRdb fed the 5' RACE reads into MiXCR, producing one record per CDR3 protein. The profile shows a few hundred thousand distinct CDR3 sequences, about 15% of them singletons. The sequenced sample consisted of blood, either unsorted or a sorted T cell fraction (not recorded which). The receptors were gathered from a male donor with ankylosing spondylitis.

CDR3 sequence: CASSPPWTGTDTQYF. CDR3 DNA sequence: TGTGCCAGTAGTCCTCCCTGGACAGGGACAGATACGCAGTATTTT. The rearrangement links TRBV19 to TRBJ2-3; TRBD1 matches at 8 bases. V was clipped by 5 bases and J by 3 bases; unmatched bases: 7. This CDR3 spans 15 amino acids. Germline CDR1 is LNHDA and CDR2 is SQIVND (reference sequence).

This clonotype appeared many times. The chain uses TRBV12-3 or TRBV12-4 and TRBJ1-2; perhaps TRBD1 as D (5 bases). This CDR3 region has 12 residues. Trimming pared 2 bases from V and 8 bases from J, leaving 9 bases between. The CDR3 nucleotides are TGTGCCAGCAGTTTACTGGGGGGGGGCTACACCTTC. Its translation: CASSLLGGGYTF.

This clonotype was recorded many times. The chain has TRBV9 and TRBJ1-2; D is uncertain. This CDR3 region has 13 residues. Looked up from germline, CDR1 is SGDLS and CDR2 is YYNGEE. V was shortened by 3 bases and J by 4 bases, with 10 bases between the two germline ends. CDR3 sequence: CASSGAKPYGYTF. Here the CDR3 DNA reads TGTGCCAGCAGCGGGGCAAAACCCTATGGCTACACCTTC.

V usage is TRBV28 and J usage is TRBJ2-3; a weak D match, TRBD1 (5 bases). Trimming left V 11 bases short and J 8 bases short, with 20 bases between. Germline V gene sequence: CDR1 MDHEN, CDR2 SYDVKM. CDR3 length equals 13 residues. The chain's CDR3 is CASEGGAGGTQYF. The CDR3 bases are TGTGCCTCTGAAGGTGGGGCCGGCGGTACGCAGTATTTT.

The rearrangement joins TRBV20-1 to TRBJ2-1; TRBD1 matches at 10 bases. J lost 2 bases, V lost 5 bases, and 3 bases had no gene match. Germline-derived CDR1 and CDR2 are DFQATT and SNEGSKA (reference sequence). The CDR3 loop spans 14 amino acids. CDR3 region: CSAGDRGPYNEQFF. In nucleotides, the CDR3 is TGCAGTGCTGGCGACAGGGGGCCCTACAATGAGCAGTTCTTC.

In its sample, this clonotype was seen many times. The chain has TRBV6-5 and TRBJ1-1, with D unresolved. This CDR3 spans 13 amino acids. CDR1 MNHEY and CDR2 SVGAGI come from the germline V gene. V dropped 0 bases and J dropped 5 bases, with 7 bases sitting between them. Here the CDR3 DNA reads TGTGCCAGCAGTTACTCCGGAGGTACTGAAGCTTTCTTT. Translating it yields CASSYSGGTEAFF.

V is TRBV6-2 or TRBV6-3 and J is TRBJ2-2, with 9 bases lining up with TRBD1. The CDR3 runs 15 residues. Losses at the gene ends were 7 bases for V and 3 bases for J; bases not matched to a gene: 6. In germline, CDR1 is MNHEY, CDR2 SVGEGT. CDR3 in amino acids: CASTSGTGYTGELFF. The CDR3 DNA reads as TGTGCCAGCACTTCCGGGACAGGGTACACCGGGGAGCTGTTTTTT.

The chain carries TRBV27 and TRBJ2-7; the match to TRBD1 covers 9 bases. With 5 bases clipped from V and 3 bases from J, the junction kept 5 bases outside the gene matches. Per germline, CDR1 MNHEY and CDR2 SMNVEV (reference sequence). This CDR3 is built from 14 residues. In DNA, the CDR3 is TGTGCCAGCAGTCGCCGGACAGGGGTCTACGAGCAGTACTTC. It yields the protein CASSRRTGVYEQYF.

This chain joins TRBV20-1 and TRBJ2-3, with TRBD2 as a possible D gene (6 bases). Germline V gene lookup returns CDR1 DFQATT and CDR2 SNEGSKA (reference sequence). The CDR3 runs 15 residues. Trimming shortened V by 3 bases and J by 4 bases, and 17 bases separated the two germline ends. The CDR3 reads CSASGAGLPPDTQYF. The CDR3 DNA follows: TGCAGTGCTAGCGGGGCGGGGCTGCCTCCAGATACGCAGTATTTT.

V usage is TRBV6-6 and J usage is TRBJ2-1; TRBD1 aligns across 8 bases. This CDR3 spans 13 amino acids. V lost 8 bases and J lost 11; bases outside the gene matches: 11. CDR1 MNHNY and CDR2 SVGAGI come from the germline V gene (reference sequence). The CDR3 loop is CASGESGTGKQFF. The CDR3 DNA sequence: TGTGCCAGCGGGGAGTCGGGGACAGGCAAGCAGTTCTTC.

This clonotype was counted between two and nine times. The rearrangement joins TRBV12-3 or TRBV12-4 to TRBJ1-1; 10 nucleotides line up with TRBD1. The CDR3 extends over 16 amino acids. The V and J ends lost 2 bases and 5 bases, in that order; junction bases with no gene match: 8. Here the CDR3 reads CASSLMVGQGRTEAFF. The DNA of the CDR3 is TGTGCCAGCAGTTTAATGGTGGGACAGGGGAGGACTGAAGCTTTCTTT.

This clonotype was seen a handful of times. The gene calls are TRBV11-2 and TRBJ1-3; maybe TRBD1 (6 bases). This CDR3 spans 17 amino acids. The V end lost 1 base, the J end lost 1 base, and 14 bases lay between the germline ends. From germline, CDR1 is SGHAT and CDR2 FQNNGV. The CDR3 reads CASSLVRGAQSGNTIYF. DNA of the CDR3: TGTGCCAGCAGCTTAGTTCGGGGGGCCCAATCTGGAAACACCATATATTTT. Full variable domain (outside the CDR3, taken from reference TRBV11-2 and TRBJ1-3): EAGVAQSPRYKIIEKRQSVAFWCNPISGHATLYWYQQILGQGPKLLIQFQNNGVVDDSQLPKDRFSAERLKGVDSTLKIQPAKLEDSAVYLCASSLVRGAQSGNTIYFGEGSWLTVV.

The V call is TRBV5-1, the J call TRBJ1-2, with D possibly matching TRBD1 (5 bases). CDR1 and CDR2 from the germline V gene are SGHRS and YFSETQ. This CDR3 spans 13 amino acids. The germline V and J ends were trimmed by 4 bases and 4 bases, with 11 bases remaining between them. CDR3 DNA: TGCGCCAGCAGCCCACAGGTCGGCTATGGCTACACCTTC. Translated, it gives CASSPQVGYGYTF.

The rearrangement joins TRBV5-5 to TRBJ1-1; D possibly corresponds to TRBD1 (5 bases). CDR3 size: 17 residues. Germline V CDR1 and CDR2: SGHKS, YYEKEE (reference sequence). Trimming removed 4 bases at V and 3 bases at J, with 22 bases between. The chain's CDR3 is CASSPQWGEIRDTEAFF. Here the CDR3 DNA reads TGTGCCAGCAGCCCCCAGTGGGGCGAGATTAGGGACACTGAAGCTTTCTTT. Using reference TRBV5-5 and TRBJ1-1 for the parts outside the CDR3, the full variable domain is DAGVTQSPTHLIKTRGQQVTLRCSPISGHKSVSWYQQVLGQGPQFIFQYYEKEERGRGNFPDRFSARQFPNYSSELNVNALLLGDSALYLCASSPQWGEIRDTEAFFGQGTRLTVV.

V usage is TRBV2 and J usage is TRBJ2-5; unclear D gene. Trimming took 5 bases from V and 1 from J, leaving 8 bases between them. The CDR3 is 13 residues long. Germline V gene data show CDR1 as SNHLY and CDR2 as FYNNEI. CDR3 amino acids: CASSTRGQETQYF. DNA for the CDR3: TGTGCCAGCAGTACTCGCGGCCAAGAGACCCAGTACTTC. Full variable domain (rest looked up from reference TRBV2 and TRBJ2-5): EPEVTQTPSHQVTQMGQEVILRCVPISNHLYFYWYRQILGQKVEFLVSFYNNEISEKSEIFDDQFSVERPDGSNFTLKIRSTKLEDSAMYFCASSTRGQETQYFGPGTRLLVL.

This clonotype was observed a handful of times. This chain joins TRBV9 and TRBJ2-5, with TRBD2 matching over 9 bases. The CDR3 has 17 residues. In germline, CDR1 is SGDLS, CDR2 YYNGEE. The J segment lost 0 bases and the V segment lost 4 bases, leaving 10 bases of the junction unmatched. The CDR3: CASSRGETSGHQETQYF. CDR3 in DNA: TGTGCCAGCAGCCGCGGCGAGACTAGCGGCCACCAAGAGACCCAGTACTTC.

The chain is built from TRBV20-1 and TRBJ2-7; tentatively, D is TRBD1 (6 bases). The CDR3 runs 13 residues. Germline values: CDR1 DFQATT, CDR2 SNEGSKA (reference sequence). Trimming cost V 3 bases and J 6 bases, with 15 bases left between them. The CDR3 here is CSASGGAPSEQYF. The CDR3 nucleotides are TGCAGTGCTAGTGGGGGCGCCCCATCCGAGCAGTACTTC.

As for this clonotype: A much more abundant neighbour one base away suggests this may be a read error. The chain uses TRBV3-1 and TRBJ2-1; TRBD1 aligns across 9 bases. Germline-derived CDR1 and CDR2 are LGHDT and YNNKEL (reference sequence). This CDR3 region has 15 residues. Written as DNA, the CDR3 is TGTGCCAGCTGCCAAGGGGACAGGGTGCGTAATGAGCAGTTCTTC. Amino acids: CASCQGDRVRNEQFF.

This clonotype was observed at least ten times. The chain links TRBV12-3 or TRBV12-4 to TRBJ1-1; D gene ambiguous. V lost 1 base and J lost 0, with 3 bases in between. CDR3 length: 13 residues. CDR3 bases: TGTGCCAGCAGTTTAGTTATGAACACTGAAGCTTTCTTT. This gives the protein CASSLVMNTEAFF.

CDR3 sequence: CASAYFRDTDTQYF. CDR3 nucleotides: TGTGCCAGCGCCTATTTCCGGGACACAGATACGCAGTATTTT. The rearrangement uses TRBV2 and TRBJ2-3, with a weak D call TRBD2 (5 bases). Deletions cut 8 bases from V and 2 bases from J, with 14 bases between. The CDR3 spans 14 residues. Germline V CDR1 and CDR2: SNHLY, FYNNEI.

The chain couples TRBV6-5 to TRBJ2-7; D may match TRBD1 or TRBD2 (5 bases each). Germline V gene lookup returns CDR1 MNHEY and CDR2 SVGAGI. The CDR3 has 16 amino acids. V lost 4 bases, J lost 9 bases, and 25 bases lay in between. CDR3 in amino acids: CASSSPGSARDIRQYF. The DNA for the CDR3 is TGTGCCAGCAGTTCTCCGGGATCTGCCAGGGATATCCGGCAGTACTTC.

This clonotype was seen only a few times. The chain employs TRBV12-3 or TRBV12-4 and TRBJ2-7, with 7 bases matching TRBD1. This CDR3 has 15 residues. Germline trimming cut 5 bases from V and 1 base from J; bases unmatched to any gene: 8. CDR3 in DNA: TGTGCCAGCAGTCAGGGACAGCACATTTCCTACGAGCAGTACTTC. Translation gives CASSQGQHISYEQYF.

This clonotype was counted ten times or more. V usage is TRBV7-9 and J usage is TRBJ2-1; 7 nucleotides match TRBD2. Looked up from germline, CDR1 is SEHNR and CDR2 is FQNEAQ (reference sequence). The CDR3 has 16 amino acids. J was trimmed by 4 bases and V by 5 bases; bases with no gene match: 11. CDR3 sequence reads: CASSTYGGTGYNEQFF. In DNA, the CDR3 is TGTGCCAGCAGCACATACGGGGGGACGGGGTACAATGAGCAGTTCTTC.